This T cell receptor beta chain was found in a study of T cell repertoires in cytomegalovirus infection. Turning to the study itself: CMV epitopes, recently identified HLA-C-restricted and well-studied HLA-B-restricted, were used. CMV infection together with matching HLA type was indicated by public TCR beta signatures. Points from the study as a whole: What dominated the ex vivo response were HLA-C-restricted CMV-specific TCR beta clonotypes.

CDR1 and CDR2 from the germline V gene are ENHRY and SYGVKD. CDR3 length: 13 residues. Losses at the gene ends were 6 bases for V and 1 base for J; bases not matched to a gene: 2. Via MiXCR, TCRdb re-called the reads, giving one row per CDR3 protein. The sample lists about 89,000 distinct CDR3 sequences; 29% were seen once. A remark on this clonotype: Its antigen is not known.

This chain connects TRBV10-3 to TRBJ1-1, with TRBD1 matching over 7 bases. The source of this sequence is a human donor in good health (CMV status not recorded). Some clones in this sample may be carry-over from other donors' samples. The specimen was CD8+ T cells from cultured PBMCs, collected from culture after CMV antigen stimulation. CDR3: CAIRGQRNTEAFF. CDR3 bases: TGTGCCATCAGGGGACAGCGGAACACTGAAGCTTTCTTT.